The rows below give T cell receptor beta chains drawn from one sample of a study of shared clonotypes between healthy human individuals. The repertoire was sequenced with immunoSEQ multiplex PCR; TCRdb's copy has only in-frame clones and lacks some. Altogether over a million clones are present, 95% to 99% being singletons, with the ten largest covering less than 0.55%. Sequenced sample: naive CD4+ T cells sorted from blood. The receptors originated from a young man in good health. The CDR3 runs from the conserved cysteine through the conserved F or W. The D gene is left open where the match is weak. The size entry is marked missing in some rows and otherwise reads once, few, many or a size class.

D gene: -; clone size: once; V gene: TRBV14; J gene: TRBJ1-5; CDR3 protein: CASSLKDSMWQPQHF; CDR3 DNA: TGTGCCAGCAGCCTTAAGGACAGTATGTGGCAGCCCCAGCATTTT
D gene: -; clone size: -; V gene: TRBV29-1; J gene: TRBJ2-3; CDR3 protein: CSVEGTGNTDTQYF; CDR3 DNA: TGCAGCGTTGAAGGAACAGGGAACACAGATACGCAGTATTTT
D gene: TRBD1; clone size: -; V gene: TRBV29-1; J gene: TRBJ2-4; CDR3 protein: CSVATGVFGSIQYF; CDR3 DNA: TGCAGCGTCGCCACAGGGGTCTTTGGAAGCATTCAGTACTTC
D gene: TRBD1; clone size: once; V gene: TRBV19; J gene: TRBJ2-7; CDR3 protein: CASKQQGASYEQYF; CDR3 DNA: TGTGCCAGTAAACAACAGGGGGCATCCTACGAGCAGTACTTC
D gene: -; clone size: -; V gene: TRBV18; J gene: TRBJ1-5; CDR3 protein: CASSNQVNSNQPQHF; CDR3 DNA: TGTGCCAGCTCGAATCAGGTGAATAGCAATCAGCCCCAGCATTTT
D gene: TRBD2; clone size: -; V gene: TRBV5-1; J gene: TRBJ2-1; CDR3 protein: CASSLWAGGASGVSYNEQFF; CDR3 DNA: TGCGCCAGCAGCTTGTGGGCAGGTGGGGCTAGCGGGGTATCCTACAATGAGCAGTTCTTC
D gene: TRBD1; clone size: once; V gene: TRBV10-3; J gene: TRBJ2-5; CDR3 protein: CAISNRGQGETQYF; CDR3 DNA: TGTGCCATCAGTAACAGGGGTCAGGGAGAGACCCAGTACTTC
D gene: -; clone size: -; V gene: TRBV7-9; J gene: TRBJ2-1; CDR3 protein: CASSLALGVIYNEQFF; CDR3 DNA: TGTGCCAGCAGCTTAGCGCTGGGGGTGATCTACAATGAGCAGTTCTTC
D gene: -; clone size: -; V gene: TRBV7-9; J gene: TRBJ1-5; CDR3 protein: CASSDNRVNQPQHF; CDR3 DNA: TGTGCCAGCAGCGACAACAGGGTCAATCAGCCCCAGCATTTT
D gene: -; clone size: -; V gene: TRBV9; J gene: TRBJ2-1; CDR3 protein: CASSQRVRVLYNEQFF; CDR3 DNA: TGTGCCAGCAGCCAGAGGGTTAGGGTTCTCTACAATGAGCAGTTCTTC
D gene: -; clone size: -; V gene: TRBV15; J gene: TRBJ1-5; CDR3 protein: CATSRDRQRESNQPQHF; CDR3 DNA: TGTGCCACCAGCAGAGATCGGCAGCGAGAAAGCAATCAGCCCCAGCATTTT
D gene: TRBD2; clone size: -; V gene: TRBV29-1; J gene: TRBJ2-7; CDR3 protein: CSVALAVGEQYF; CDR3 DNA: TGCAGCGTTGCTCTAGCGGTCGGCGAGCAGTACTTC
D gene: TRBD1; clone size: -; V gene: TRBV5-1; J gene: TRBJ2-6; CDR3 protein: CASSAMTGVGANVLTF; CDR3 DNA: TGCGCCAGCAGCGCGATGACAGGGGTTGGGGCCAACGTCCTGACTTTC
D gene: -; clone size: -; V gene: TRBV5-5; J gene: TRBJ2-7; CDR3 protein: CASSLDPVIYEQYF; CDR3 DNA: TGTGCCAGCAGCTTGGACCCAGTTATCTACGAGCAGTACTTC
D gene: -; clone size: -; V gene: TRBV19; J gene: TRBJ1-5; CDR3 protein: CASLLEGLRQPQHF; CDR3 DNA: TGTGCCAGTCTCCTAGAGGGATTACGGCAGCCCCAGCATTTT
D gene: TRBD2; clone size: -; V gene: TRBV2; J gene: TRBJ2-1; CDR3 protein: CASRWPQLAGGYNEQFF; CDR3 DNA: TGTGCCAGCAGATGGCCCCAGCTAGCGGGAGGCTACAATGAGCAGTTCTTC
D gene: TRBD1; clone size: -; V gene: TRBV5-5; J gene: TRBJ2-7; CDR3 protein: CASSLEWTGRPGEQYF; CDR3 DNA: TGTGCCAGCAGCTTGGAATGGACAGGGAGGCCTGGAGAGCAGTACTTC
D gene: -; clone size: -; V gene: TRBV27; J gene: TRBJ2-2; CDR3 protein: CASSLMRPGELFF; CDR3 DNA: TGTGCCAGCAGTTTGATGCGTCCCGGGGAGCTGTTTTTT
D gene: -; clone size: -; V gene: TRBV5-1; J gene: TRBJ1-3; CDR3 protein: CASRVSSGNTIYF; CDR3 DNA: TGCGCCAGCAGGGTTTCCTCTGGAAACACCATATATTTT
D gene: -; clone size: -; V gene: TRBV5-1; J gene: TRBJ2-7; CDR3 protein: CASSLAGVVYEQYF; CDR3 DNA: TGCGCCAGCAGCTTGGCGGGAGTGGTCTACGAGCAGTACTTC
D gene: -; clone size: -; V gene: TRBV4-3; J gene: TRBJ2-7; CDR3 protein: CASSQERTYEQYF; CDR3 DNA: TGCGCCAGCAGCCAAGAACGCACCTACGAGCAGTACTTC
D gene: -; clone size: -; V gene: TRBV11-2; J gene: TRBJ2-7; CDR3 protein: CASSFKVGSYEQYF; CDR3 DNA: TGTGCCAGCAGCTTCAAGGTCGGATCCTACGAGCAGTACTTC
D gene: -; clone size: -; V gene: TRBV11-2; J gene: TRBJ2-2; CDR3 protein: CASSIAANTGELFF; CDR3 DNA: TGTGCCAGCAGCATAGCGGCGAACACCGGGGAGCTGTTTTTT
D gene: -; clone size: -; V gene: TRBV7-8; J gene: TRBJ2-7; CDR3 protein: CASSLADGSFYEQYF; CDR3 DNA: TGTGCCAGCAGCTTAGCGGACGGGAGTTTCTACGAGCAGTACTTC
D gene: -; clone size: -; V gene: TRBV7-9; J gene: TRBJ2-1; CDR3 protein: CASTGTVYNEQFF; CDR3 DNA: TGTGCCAGCACCGGGACGGTCTACAATGAGCAGTTCTTC
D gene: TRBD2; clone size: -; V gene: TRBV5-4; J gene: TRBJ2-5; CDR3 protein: CASSLELAEETQYF; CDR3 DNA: TGTGCCAGCAGCTTGGAACTAGCGGAAGAGACCCAGTACTTC
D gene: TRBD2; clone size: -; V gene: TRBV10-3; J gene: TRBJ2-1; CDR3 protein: CAISVPSGSRYEQFF; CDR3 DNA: TGTGCCATCAGTGTCCCTAGCGGGAGCCGTTATGAGCAGTTCTTC
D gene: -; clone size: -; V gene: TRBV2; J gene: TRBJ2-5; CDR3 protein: CASSELVQQETQYF; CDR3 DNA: TGTGCCAGCAGTGAATTGGTCCAGCAAGAGACCCAGTACTTC
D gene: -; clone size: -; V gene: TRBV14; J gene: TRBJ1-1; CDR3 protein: CASSPRQGATEAFF; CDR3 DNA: TGTGCCAGCAGCCCGCGACAAGGTGCCACTGAAGCTTTCTTT
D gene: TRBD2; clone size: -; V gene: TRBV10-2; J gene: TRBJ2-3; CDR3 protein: CASSPLAGGPDTQYF; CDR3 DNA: TGCGCCAGCAGTCCACTAGCGGGAGGCCCAGATACGCAGTATTTT
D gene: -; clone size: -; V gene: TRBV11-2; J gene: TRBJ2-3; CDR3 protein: CASSSPRADTDTQYF; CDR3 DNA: TGTGCCAGCAGCTCCCCTAGGGCGGACACAGATACGCAGTATTTT
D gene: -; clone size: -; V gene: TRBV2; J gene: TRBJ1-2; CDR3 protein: CASNRSPGQYGYTF; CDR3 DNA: TGTGCCAGCAATAGATCTCCCGGACAGTATGGCTACACCTTC
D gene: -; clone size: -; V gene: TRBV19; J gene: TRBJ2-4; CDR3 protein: CASSSAGHLAKNIQYF; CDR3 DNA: TGTGCCAGTAGTTCGGCAGGGCACCTAGCCAAAAACATTCAGTACTTC
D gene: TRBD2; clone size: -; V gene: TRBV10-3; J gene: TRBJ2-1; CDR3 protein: CAISESKVLAGDNEQFF; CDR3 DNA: TGTGCCATCAGTGAGTCGAAAGTACTAGCGGGGGACAATGAGCAGTTCTTC
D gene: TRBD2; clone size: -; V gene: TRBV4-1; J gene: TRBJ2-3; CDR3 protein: CASSQDLVAGPRTDTQYF; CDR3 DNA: TGCGCCAGCAGCCAAGACTTGGTAGCGGGACCGAGGACAGATACGCAGTATTTT
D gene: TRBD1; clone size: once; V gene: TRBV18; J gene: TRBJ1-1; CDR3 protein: CASSPTTGVDTEAFF; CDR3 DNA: TGTGCCAGCTCACCTACGACAGGGGTAGACACTGAAGCTTTCTTT
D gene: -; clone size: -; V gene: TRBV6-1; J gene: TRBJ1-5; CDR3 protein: CASLPGGARNQPQHF; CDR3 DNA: TGTGCCAGCCTCCCGGGAGGGGCTCGTAATCAGCCCCAGCATTTT
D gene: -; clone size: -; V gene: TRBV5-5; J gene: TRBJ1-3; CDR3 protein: CASSPPGGGNTIYF; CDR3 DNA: TGTGCCAGCAGCCCCCCGGGGGGCGGAAACACCATATATTTT
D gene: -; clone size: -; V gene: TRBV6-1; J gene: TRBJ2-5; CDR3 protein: CASRTKRGRETQYF; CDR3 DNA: TGTGCCAGCAGGACGAAAAGGGGCAGAGAGACCCAGTACTTC
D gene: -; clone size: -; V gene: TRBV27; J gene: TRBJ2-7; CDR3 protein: CASNPRGRGYEQYF; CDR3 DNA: TGTGCCAGCAATCCACGGGGCAGGGGATACGAGCAGTACTTC
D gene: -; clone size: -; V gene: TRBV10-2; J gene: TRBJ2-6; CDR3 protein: CASSELASGANVLTF; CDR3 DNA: TGCGCCAGCAGTGAATTGGCTTCTGGGGCCAACGTCCTGACTTTC
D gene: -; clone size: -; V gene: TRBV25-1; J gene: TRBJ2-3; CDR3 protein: CASSISGARGDTQYF; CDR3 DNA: TGTGCCAGCAGTATCTCGGGAGCCCGTGGGGATACGCAGTATTTT
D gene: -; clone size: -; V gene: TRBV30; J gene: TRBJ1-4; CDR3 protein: CAWQTAEKLFF; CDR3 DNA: TGTGCCTGGCAAACAGCGGAAAAACTGTTTTTT
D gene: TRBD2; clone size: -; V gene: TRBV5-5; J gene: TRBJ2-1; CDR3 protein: CASSHPTSGRNEQFF; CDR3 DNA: TGTGCCAGCAGCCACCCGACTAGCGGGAGGAATGAGCAGTTCTTC
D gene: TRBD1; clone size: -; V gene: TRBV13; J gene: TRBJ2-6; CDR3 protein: CASSLGQGTSGANVLTF; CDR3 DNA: TGTGCCAGCAGCTTGGGACAGGGAACGTCTGGGGCCAACGTCCTGACTTTC
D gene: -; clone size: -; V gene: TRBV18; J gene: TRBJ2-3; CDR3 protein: CASSRDGASTDTQYF; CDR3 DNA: TGTGCCAGCTCACGCGACGGGGCTAGCACAGATACGCAGTATTTT
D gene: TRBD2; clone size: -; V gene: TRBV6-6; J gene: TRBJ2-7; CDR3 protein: CASRSGTSAYEQYF; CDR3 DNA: TGTGCCAGCAGATCCGGGACTAGCGCCTACGAGCAGTACTTC
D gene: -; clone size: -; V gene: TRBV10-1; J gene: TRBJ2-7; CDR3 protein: CASSEWGRGTYEQYF; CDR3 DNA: TGCGCCAGCAGTGAGTGGGGCAGGGGCACCTACGAGCAGTACTTC
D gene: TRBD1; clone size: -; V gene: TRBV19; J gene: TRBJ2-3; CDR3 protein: CASSQPGTGGEGTQYF; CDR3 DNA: TGTGCCAGTAGCCAGCCCGGGACAGGGGGAGAGGGTACGCAGTATTTT
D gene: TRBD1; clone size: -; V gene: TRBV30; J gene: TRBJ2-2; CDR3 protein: CAWSVLDRDTGELFF; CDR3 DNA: TGTGCCTGGAGTGTTCTCGACAGGGACACCGGGGAGCTGTTTTTT
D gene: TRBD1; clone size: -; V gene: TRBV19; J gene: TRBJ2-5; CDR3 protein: CASSIANGQEETQYF; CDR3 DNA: TGTGCCAGTAGTATAGCTAATGGACAGGAAGAGACCCAGTACTTC
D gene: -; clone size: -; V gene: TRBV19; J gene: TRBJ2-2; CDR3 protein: CASSPARTGELFF; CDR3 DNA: TGTGCCAGTAGTCCGGCGAGAACCGGGGAGCTGTTTTTT
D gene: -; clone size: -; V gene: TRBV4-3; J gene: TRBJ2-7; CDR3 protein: CASSQVGLSEQYF; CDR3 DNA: TGCGCCAGCAGCCAAGTCGGCCTCTCCGAGCAGTACTTC